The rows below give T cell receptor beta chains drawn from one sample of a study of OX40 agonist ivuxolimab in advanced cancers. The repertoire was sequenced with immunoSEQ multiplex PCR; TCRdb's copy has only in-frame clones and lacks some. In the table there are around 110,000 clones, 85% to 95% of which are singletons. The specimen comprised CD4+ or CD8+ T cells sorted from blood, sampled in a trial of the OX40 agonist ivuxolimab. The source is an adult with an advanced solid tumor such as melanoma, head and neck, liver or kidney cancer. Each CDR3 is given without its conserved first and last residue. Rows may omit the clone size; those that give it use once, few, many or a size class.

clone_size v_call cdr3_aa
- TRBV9 ASSLVGSNTEAF
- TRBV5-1 ASSSDTDPYNEQF
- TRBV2 ASRGGFGSENTEAF
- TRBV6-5 ASSSGTGYGYQY
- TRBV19 ASSSRQSEQY
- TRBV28 ASSLLPLEKLF
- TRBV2 ASSEDWDNNQPQH
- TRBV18 ASSPPSGNEQF
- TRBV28 ASSSPRTLYNEQF
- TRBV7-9 ASSFWSTDTQY
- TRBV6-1 ASSVERGYGYT
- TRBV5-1 ASRQGGPSGNTIY
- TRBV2 ASSERTQF
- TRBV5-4 ASSPAGANVLT
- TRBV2 ASSGVNSNQPQH
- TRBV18 ASSPRLVGGGNQPQH
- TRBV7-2 ASSLGVASGLSYEQY
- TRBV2 ASSEVSGQY
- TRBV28 ASSWASGGALETQY
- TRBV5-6 ASSLGRTYGYT
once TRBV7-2 ASSPRQGRRDTQY
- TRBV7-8 ASSTGPLEEKLF
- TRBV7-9 ASSFPTTSSTDTQY
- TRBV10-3 AISESEGDYNEQF
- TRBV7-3 ASSSPRTSGDIYNEQF
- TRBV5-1 ASSLVQGPSEQY
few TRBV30 AWSGSTEAF
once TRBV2 ASSPTGGRKTQY
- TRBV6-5 ASHRVYNEQF
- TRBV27 ASKGRGRNEKLF
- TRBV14 ASSQQGGTYGYT
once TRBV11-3 ASSLVFGGPTGELF
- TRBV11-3 ASSSGLAGLWTGELF
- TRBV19 ATTMGGNQPQH
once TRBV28 ASSLGGAGVYNSPLH
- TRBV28 ASSMGARGNTIY
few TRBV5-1 ASSLGPMNTEAF
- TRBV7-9 ASSDSGGASTDTQY